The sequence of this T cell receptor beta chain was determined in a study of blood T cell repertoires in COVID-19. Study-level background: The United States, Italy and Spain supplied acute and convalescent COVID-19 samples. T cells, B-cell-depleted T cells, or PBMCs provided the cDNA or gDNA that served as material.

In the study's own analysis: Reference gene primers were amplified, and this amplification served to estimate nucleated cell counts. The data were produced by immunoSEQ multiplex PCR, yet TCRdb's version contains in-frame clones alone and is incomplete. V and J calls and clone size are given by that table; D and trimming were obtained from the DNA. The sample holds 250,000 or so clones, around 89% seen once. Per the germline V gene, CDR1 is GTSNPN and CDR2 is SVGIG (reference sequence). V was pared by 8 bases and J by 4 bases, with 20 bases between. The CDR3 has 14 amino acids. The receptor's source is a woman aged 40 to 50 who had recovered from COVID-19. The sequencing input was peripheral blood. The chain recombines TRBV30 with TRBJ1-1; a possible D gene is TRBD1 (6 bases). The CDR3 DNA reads TGTGCCCGGAAAAACCGGGCGGGGGCCACTGAAGCTTTCTTT. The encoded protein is CARKNRAGATEAFF.